This T cell receptor (beta chain) was obtained from a study of T cell responses to AZD1222 COVID-19 vaccine. This clone was seen a handful of times. What it binds is not known. Method: immunoSEQ multiplex PCR; TCRdb's copy keeps in-frame clones and lacks some. Of approximately 69,000 clones in the sample, over 80% were seen once. Study-wide points: White British people made up most donors, females outnumbered males, and clonal diversity was possibly underestimated.

The specimen was peripheral blood, collected 28 days after the second AZD1222 dose. The sequence was collected from an adult who received the AZD1222 COVID-19 vaccine.

The CDR3 DNA follows: TGCGCCAGCAGCTTGGATTGGGGCACCGGGGAGCTGTTTTTT. This codes for CASSLDWGTGELFF. This chain connects TRBV5-1 to TRBJ2-2; D unresolved. V lost 0 bases to trimming and J lost 4 bases, with 7 bases between them. The CDR3 length is 14 residues. The V gene's germline CDR1 is SGHRS and CDR2 YFSETQ.